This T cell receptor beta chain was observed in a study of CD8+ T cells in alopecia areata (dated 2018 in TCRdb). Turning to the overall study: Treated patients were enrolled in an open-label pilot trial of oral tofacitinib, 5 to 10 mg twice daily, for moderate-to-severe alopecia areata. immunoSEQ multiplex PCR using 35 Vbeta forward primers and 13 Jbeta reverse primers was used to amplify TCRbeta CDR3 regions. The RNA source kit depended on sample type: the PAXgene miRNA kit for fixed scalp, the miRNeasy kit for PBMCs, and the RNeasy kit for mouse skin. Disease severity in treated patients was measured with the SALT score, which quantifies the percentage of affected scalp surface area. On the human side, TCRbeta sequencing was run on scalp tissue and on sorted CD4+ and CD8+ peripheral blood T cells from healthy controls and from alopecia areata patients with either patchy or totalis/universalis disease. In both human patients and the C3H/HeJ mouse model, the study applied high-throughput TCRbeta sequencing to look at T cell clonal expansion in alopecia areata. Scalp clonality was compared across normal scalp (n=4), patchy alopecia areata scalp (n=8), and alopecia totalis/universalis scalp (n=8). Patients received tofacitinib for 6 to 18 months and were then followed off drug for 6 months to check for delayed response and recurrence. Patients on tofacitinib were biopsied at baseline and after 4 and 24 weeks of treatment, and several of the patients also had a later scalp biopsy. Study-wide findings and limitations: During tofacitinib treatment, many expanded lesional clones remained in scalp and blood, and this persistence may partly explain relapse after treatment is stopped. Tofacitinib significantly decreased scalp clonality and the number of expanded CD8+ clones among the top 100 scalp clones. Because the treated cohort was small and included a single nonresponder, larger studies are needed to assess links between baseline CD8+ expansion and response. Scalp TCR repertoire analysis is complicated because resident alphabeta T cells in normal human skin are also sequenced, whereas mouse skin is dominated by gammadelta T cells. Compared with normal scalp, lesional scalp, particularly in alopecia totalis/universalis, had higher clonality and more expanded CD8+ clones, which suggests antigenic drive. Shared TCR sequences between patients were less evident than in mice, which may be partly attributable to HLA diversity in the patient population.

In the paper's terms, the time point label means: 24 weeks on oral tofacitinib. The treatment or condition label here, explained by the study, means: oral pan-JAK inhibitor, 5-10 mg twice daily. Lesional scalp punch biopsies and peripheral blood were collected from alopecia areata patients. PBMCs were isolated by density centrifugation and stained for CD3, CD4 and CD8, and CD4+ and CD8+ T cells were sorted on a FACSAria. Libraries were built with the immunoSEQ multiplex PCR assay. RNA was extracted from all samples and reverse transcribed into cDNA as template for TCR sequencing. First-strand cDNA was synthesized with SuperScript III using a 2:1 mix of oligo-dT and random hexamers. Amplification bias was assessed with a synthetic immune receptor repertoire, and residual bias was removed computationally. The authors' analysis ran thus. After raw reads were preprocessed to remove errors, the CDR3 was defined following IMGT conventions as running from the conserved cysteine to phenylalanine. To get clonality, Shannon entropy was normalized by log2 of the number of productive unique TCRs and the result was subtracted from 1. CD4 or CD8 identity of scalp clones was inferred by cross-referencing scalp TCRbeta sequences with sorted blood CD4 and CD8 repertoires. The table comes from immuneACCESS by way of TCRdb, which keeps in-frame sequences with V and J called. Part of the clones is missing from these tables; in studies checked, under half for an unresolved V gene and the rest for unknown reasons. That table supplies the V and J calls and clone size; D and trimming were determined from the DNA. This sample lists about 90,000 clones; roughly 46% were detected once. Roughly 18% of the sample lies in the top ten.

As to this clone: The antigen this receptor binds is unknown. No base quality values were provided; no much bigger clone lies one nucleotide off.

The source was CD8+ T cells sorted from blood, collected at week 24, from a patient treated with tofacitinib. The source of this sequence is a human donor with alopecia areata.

The CDR3 protein: CSVETGEPYEQYF. DNA sequence: TGCAGCGTTGAGACAGGGGAACCCTACGAGCAGTACTTC. The V and J genes are TRBV29-1 and TRBJ2-7, with 8 bases aligning to TRBD1. Per the germline V gene, SQVTM is the CDR1 and ANQGSEA is the CDR2. The CDR3 has 13 amino acids, counting the end cysteine and phenylalanine. The retained sequence is limited to the CDR3, 39 bases, with the frame set at the first base. V is pruned by 3 bases and J by 2 bases, leaving 3 bases of the junction without a gene match.